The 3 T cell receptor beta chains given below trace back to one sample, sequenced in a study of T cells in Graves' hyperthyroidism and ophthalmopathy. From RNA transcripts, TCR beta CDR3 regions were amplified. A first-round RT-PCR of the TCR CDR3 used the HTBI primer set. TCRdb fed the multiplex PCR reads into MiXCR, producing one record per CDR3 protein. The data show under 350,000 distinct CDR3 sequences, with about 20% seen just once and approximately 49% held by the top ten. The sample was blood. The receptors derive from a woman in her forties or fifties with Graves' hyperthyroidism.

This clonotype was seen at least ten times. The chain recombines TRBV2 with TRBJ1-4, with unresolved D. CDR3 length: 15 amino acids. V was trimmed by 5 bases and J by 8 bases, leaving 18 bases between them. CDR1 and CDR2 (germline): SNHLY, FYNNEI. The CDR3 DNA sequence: TGTGCCAGCAGTTGGACTCGGGCCACGGACGAAAAACTGTTTTTT. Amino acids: CASSWTRATDEKLFF.

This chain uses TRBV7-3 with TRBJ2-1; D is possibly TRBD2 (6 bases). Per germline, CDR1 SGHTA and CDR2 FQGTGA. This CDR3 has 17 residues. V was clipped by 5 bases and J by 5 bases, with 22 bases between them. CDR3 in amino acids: CASSALPGSWSDNEQFF. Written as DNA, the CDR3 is TGTGCCAGCAGCGCTCTCCCCGGGAGTTGGTCCGACAATGAGCAGTTCTTC.

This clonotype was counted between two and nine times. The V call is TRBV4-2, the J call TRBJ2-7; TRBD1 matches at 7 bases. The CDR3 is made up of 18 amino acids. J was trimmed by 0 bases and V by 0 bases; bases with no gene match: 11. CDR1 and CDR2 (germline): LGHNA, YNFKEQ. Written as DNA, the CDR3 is TGTGCCAGCAGCCAAGATCTTCCGGTGACAGGGTACTCCTACGAGCAGTACTTC. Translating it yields CASSQDLPVTGYSYEQYF.